These 21 T cell receptor beta chains came from one sample sequenced in a study of T cells in women clearing cervical HPV infection. The data were produced by immunoSEQ multiplex PCR, yet TCRdb's version contains in-frame clones alone and is incomplete. This sample's table has 15,000 to 20,000 clones. Sequencing used blood buffy coat. Receptors originate from a woman aged 18 to 75 with a cervical HPV16 infection that either progressed to CIN3+ or cleared (not recorded which).

As concerns this clone: The read stops 3 residues short of the end of the CDR3; the missing end is completed from the germline J gene. The chain combines TRBV12-3 or TRBV12-4 with TRBJ2-7; 9 bases match TRBD2. V lost 3 bases, J lost 5 bases, and 2 bases stayed unmatched. The CDR3 has 13 amino acids. The part of the CDR3 DNA that was read is TGTGCCAGCAGTTTTGTAGCGGGAGACGAG. Amino acids: CASSFVAGDE. The CDR3 as a whole reads CASSFVAGDEQYF.

Turning to this clone: The read halts 3 residues ahead of the CDR3 end, with the missing end drawn from the germline J gene. The chain employs TRBV23-1 and TRBJ2-3; TRBD2 agrees at 8 bases. TRBV23-1 is an open reading frame, and its role is uncertain. The junction had 3 bases not matched to a gene; V was cut back by 8 bases and J by 2 bases. The CDR3 loop spans 13 amino acids. CDR3 DNA (partial): TGCGCCAGCCCGGGGGGGCACACAGATACG. Protein sequence: CASPGGHTDT. The complete CDR3 sequence is CASPGGHTDTQYF.

A remark on this clone: The CDR3 end lies 3 residues beyond the end of the read and is filled in from the germline J gene. The chain combines TRBV7-9 with TRBJ1-2; 8 nucleotides agree with TRBD1. In germline, CDR1 is SEHNR, CDR2 FQNEAQ (reference sequence). J gave up 6 bases and V 1 base, and 4 bases lay outside the gene matches. The CDR3 extends over 14 amino acids. CDR3 bases read: TGTGCCAGCAGCTTAGGGGACAGGTCTCATGGC. It encodes CASSLGDRSHG. The CDR3 in full is CASSLGDRSHGYTF.

In regard to this clone: The read comes to an end 3 residues before the CDR3 does, leaving the germline J gene to fill in the end. The chain uses TRBV20-1 and TRBJ2-7, with TRBD2 matching over 9 bases. Trimming removed 4 bases from V and 1 base from J; junction bases left unmatched: 5. The CDR3 spans 14 residues. Germline V gives CDR1 DFQATT, CDR2 SNEGSKA (reference sequence). The CDR3 sequence: CSAIPSGKSYEQYF. Partial CDR3 DNA: TGCAGTGCTATACCTAGCGGGAAATCCTACGAG.

Comment on this clone: The read comes to an end 3 residues before the CDR3 does, leaving the germline J gene to fill in the end. The chain couples TRBV29-1 to TRBJ1-2; 7 bases map to TRBD1. V was pared by 4 bases and J by 0 bases, with 11 bases of the junction left unmatched. Germline loops: CDR1 SQVTM, CDR2 ANQGSEA. The CDR3 is 16 residues long. This CDR3 is CSVVVGGALANYGYTF. CDR3 DNA (partial): TGCAGCGTTGTGGTAGGGGGCGCTTTGGCTAACTATGGC.

CDR3 sequence: CASSLAPTSGRSTQYF. CDR3 bases read: TGTGCCAGCAGCTTAGCGCCGACTAGCGGGAGGTCGACG. The chain carries TRBV7-8 and TRBJ2-3, with 13 bases that match TRBD2. Read data end 3 residues before the CDR3 end; the end is taken from the germline J gene. Germline CDR1 SGHVS, CDR2 FQNEAQ. The CDR3 consists of 16 residues.

About this clone itself: The CDR3 is cut off 3 residues early in the read; its end comes from the germline J gene. This chain joins TRBV19 and TRBJ2-3; D unresolved. This CDR3 is 15 amino acids long. From germline, CDR1 is LNHDA and CDR2 SQIVND (reference sequence). V shed 1 base and J shed 4 bases, with 12 bases lying between them. CDR3 sequence reads: CASSIGLLGADTQYF. The sequenced part of the CDR3 DNA is TGTGCCAGTAGTATAGGATTATTGGGCGCAGATACG. The full variable domain, its missing parts supplied by reference TRBV19 and TRBJ2-3, is DGGITQSPKYLFRKEGQNVTLSCEQNLNHDAMYWYRQDPGQGLRLIYYSQIVNDFQKGDIAEGYSVSREKKESFPLTVTSAQKNPTAFYLCASSIGLLGADTQYFGPGTRLTVL.

Regarding this clone: The CDR3 end is not reached by the read, which stops 3 residues before it; the germline J gene fills it in. The J gene is TRBJ2-5, the V gene TRBV2; 9 bases line up with TRBD1. Trimming cost V 8 bases and J 1 base; bases outside gene matches: 5. The V gene's germline CDR1 is SNHLY and CDR2 FYNNEI. CDR3 size: 14 residues. The CDR3 spells CASDRQGVQETQYF. The sequenced CDR3 bases are TGTGCCAGCGATAGACAGGGGGTCCAAGAGACC.

Turning to this clone: The read comes to an end 3 residues before the CDR3 does, leaving the germline J gene to fill in the end. The chain recombines TRBV6-1 with TRBJ1-2; D remains ambiguous. The CDR3 loop spans 13 amino acids. With 4 bases removed from V and 7 bases from J, the gap between germline ends came to 13 bases. Germline V CDR1 and CDR2: MNHNS, SASEGT. The CDR3 is CASSGTELPGYTF. The part of the CDR3 DNA that was read is TGTGCCAGCAGTGGAACAGAATTACCTGGC.

For this clone: The read comes to an end 3 residues before the CDR3 does, leaving the germline J gene to fill in the end. The genes are TRBV18 and TRBJ2-5, with 8 bases matching TRBD2. Germline CDR1 is KGHSH and CDR2 is LQKENI. The CDR3 spans 14 residues. V lost 3 bases, J lost 2 bases, and 2 bases stayed unmatched. Incomplete CDR3 DNA: TGTGCCAGCTCACCGGCGGGGGGACAAGAGACC. It is translated as CASSPAGGQET. The full CDR3 sequence reads CASSPAGGQETQYF. Variable domain in full (rest from reference TRBV18 and TRBJ2-5): NAGVMQNPRHLVRRRGQEARLRCSPMKGHSHVYWYRQLPEEGLKFMVYLQKENIIDESGMPKERFSAEFPKEGPSILRIQQVVRGDSAAYFCASSPAGGQETQYFGPGTRLLVL.

The CDR3 sequence: CASSENRAGANVLTF. CDR3 DNA (partial): TGTGCCAGCAGTGAAAACAGGGCCGGGGCCAACGTC. The chain uses TRBV6-1 and TRBJ2-6; a weak D match, TRBD1 (6 bases). The read ends 3 residues early relative to the CDR3; the germline J gene fills the gap. Looked up from germline, CDR1 is MNHNS and CDR2 is SASEGT. The CDR3 sequence is 15 residues long. Trimming left V 2 bases short and J 4 bases short, with 9 bases between.

Turning to this clone: The junction does not match germline at one end; this may be a read error. The read ends 3 residues shy of where the CDR3 ends; the end is completed using the germline J gene. The sample has other DNA sequences that encode this CDR3 too. The gene calls are TRBV18 and TRBJ1-3; TRBD1 agrees at 7 bases. Germline-derived CDR1 and CDR2 are KGHSH and LQKENI. The CDR3 has 16 residues. The CDR3 loop is CASSVGQASSGNTIYF. The covered CDR3 bases are TGTGCCAGCTCAGTAGGACAGGCTAGCTCTGGAAACACG.

Note on this clone: The CDR3 is cut off 3 residues early in the read; its end comes from the germline J gene. The rearrangement links TRBV29-1 to TRBJ1-3; no clear D. Deletions cut 3 bases from V and 0 bases from J, with 12 bases between. The CDR3 loop spans 15 amino acids. The V gene's germline CDR1 is SQVTM and CDR2 ANQGSEA. CDR3: CSVELAGNSGNTIYF. CDR3 bases read: TGCAGCGTTGAGTTGGCGGGGAACTCTGGAAACACC. The full variable domain, rest sourced from reference TRBV29-1 and TRBJ1-3, is SAVISQKPSRDICQRGTSLTIQCQVDSQVTMMFWYRQQPGQSLTLIATANQGSEATYESGFVIDKFPISRPNLTFSTLTVSNMSPEDSSIYLCSVELAGNSGNTIYFGEGSWLTVV.

On this clone: The missing CDR3 end, 3 residues past where the read stops, is filled in from the germline J gene. The chain is built from TRBV19 and TRBJ2-1; 7 nucleotides agree with TRBD2. The CDR3 spans 15 residues. The V gene end was trimmed by 5 bases and the J gene end by 6 bases; junction bases not matched to a gene: 10. Germline CDR1 and CDR2: LNHDA and SQIVND (reference sequence). CDR3 loop: CASSSLGTTSNEQFF. CDR3 DNA (partial): TGTGCCAGTAGTTCGCTAGGGACTACATCCAATGAG.

Note on this clone: The CDR3 end falls 3 residues outside the read, so it is completed with the germline J gene. V and J are TRBV27 and TRBJ2-7; 7 nucleotides agree with TRBD1. The germline CDR1 and CDR2 sequences are MNHEY and SMNVEV (reference sequence). With 11 bases clipped from V and 3 bases from J, the junction kept 13 bases outside the gene matches. The CDR3 spans 14 residues. The CDR3 region is CASSLGAGGYEQYF. The part of the CDR3 DNA that was read is TGTGCCTCCTCATTAGGGGCAGGGGGCTACGAG.

On this clone: The CDR3 goes on 3 residues after the read ends, and that part is filled in from the germline J gene. V and J are TRBV19 and TRBJ1-6; 8 positions match TRBD1. The V gene end was trimmed by 3 bases and the J gene end by 7 bases; junction bases not matched to a gene: 8. The CDR3 contains 16 residues. Germline V gene lookup returns CDR1 LNHDA and CDR2 SQIVND (reference sequence). CDR3 DNA (partial): TGTGCCAGTAGTATTTATCCGACAGGGGAAAATTCACCC. Protein: CASSIYPTGENSP. The whole CDR3 is CASSIYPTGENSPLHF.

Worth noting for this clone: The read ends 3 residues early relative to the CDR3; the germline J gene fills the gap. The gene calls are TRBV7-8 and TRBJ1-2; D gene unclear. CDR3 length equals 15 residues. Germline CDR1 SGHVS, CDR2 FQNEAQ. V gave up 2 bases and J gave up 4 bases, with 14 bases separating them. The part of the CDR3 DNA that was read is TGTGCCAGCAGCTTAAGCCCGGTCGCCCCCTATGGC. Translation gives CASSLSPVAPYG. In full, the CDR3 reads CASSLSPVAPYGYTF.

Partial CDR3 DNA: TGTGCCAGTAGTCGGACTGCCGCCCCCTACAATGAG. As protein: CASSRTAAPYNE. The entire CDR3 protein reads CASSRTAAPYNEQFF. This rearrangement joins TRBV19 to TRBJ2-1; a possible D gene is TRBD2 (5 bases). The read is 3 residues too short to cover the CDR3 end, so that end is filled in from the germline J gene. The CDR3 totals 15 residues. The V and J ends lost 5 bases and 2 bases respectively, with 13 bases between them. Germline assignment: CDR1 LNHDA and CDR2 SQIVND (reference sequence). Complete variable domain (other parts from reference TRBV19 and TRBJ2-1): DGGITQSPKYLFRKEGQNVTLSCEQNLNHDAMYWYRQDPGQGLRLIYYSQIVNDFQKGDIAEGYSVSREKKESFPLTVTSAQKNPTAFYLCASSRTAAPYNEQFFGPGTRLTVL.

A remark on this clone: The read ends 3 residues shy of where the CDR3 ends; the end is completed using the germline J gene. V and J are TRBV2 and TRBJ2-7; 8 positions match TRBD2. The germline CDR1 and CDR2 sequences are SNHLY and FYNNEI. Trimming removed 6 bases from V and 6 bases from J; junction bases left unmatched: 13. This CDR3 spans 15 amino acids. CDR3 sequence reads: CASRNSPGLGSEQYF. CDR3 DNA (partial): TGTGCCAGCAGGAACTCCCCGGGACTAGGCTCCGAG.

About this clone itself: The CDR3 end is not reached by the read, which stops 3 residues before it; the germline J gene fills it in. The chain recombines TRBV7-2 with TRBJ2-3, with 12 positions matching TRBD2. The CDR3 is 15 amino acids. Germline CDR1 and CDR2: SGHTA and FQGNSA. CDR3 residues: CASSPQTSGSGTQYF. The CDR3 bases that were read are TGTGCCAGCAGCCCTCAGACTAGCGGGAGTGGCACG. The whole variable domain, filled in from reference TRBV7-2 and TRBJ2-3, reads GAGVSQSPSNKVTEKGKDVELRCDPISGHTALYWYRQSLGQGLEFLIYFQGNSAPDKSGLPSDRFSAERTGGSVSTLTIQRTQQEDSAVYLCASSPQTSGSGTQYFGPGTRLTVL.

Details on this clone: The read falls 3 residues short of the CDR3 end, and the missing part is taken from the germline J gene. This chain links TRBV28 with TRBJ2-7; D remains ambiguous. V lost 6 bases to trimming and J lost 4 bases, with 7 bases between them. CDR3 length: 11 amino acids. Germline V gives CDR1 MDHEN, CDR2 SYDVKM. The part of the CDR3 DNA that was read is TGTGCCAGCAGCCACATTTACGAG. As protein: CASSHIYE. The whole CDR3 sequence reads CASSHIYEQYF. The variable domain in full, with the rest retrieved from reference TRBV28 and TRBJ2-7, is DVKVTQSSRYLVKRTGEKVFLECVQDMDHENMFWYRQDPGLGLRLIYFSYDVKMKEKGDIPEGYSVSREKKERFSLILESASTNQTSMYLCASSHIYEQYFGPGTRLTVT.